This section outlines one T cell receptor (beta chain) sequence together with its context. This sample stems from a study of CD8+CD57+ T cells in acquired aplastic anemia. Overall study context: The sorted CD4+ and CD8+ cells yielded an average approximately 3 ug of DNA.

CDR3 and TCR beta VDJ profiling relied on a genomic DNA template. TCRdb used MiXCR to reprocess the reads, holding one entry per CDR3 protein. The sample holds about 470,000 distinct CDR3 sequences, roughly a third seen once. Flow cytometry had shown expanded CD8+CD57+ cells in the patients chosen for sequencing. Patients uniformly had severe acquired aplastic anemia. The sample was sorted CD4+, CD8+, or CD8+CD57+ T cells (not recorded which) from PBMCs. The receptor was isolated from a human donor with aplastic anemia.

The CDR3 coding sequence is TGCAGCGTTGGACAGGGGGGCTACGAGCAGTACTTC. Translated: CSVGQGGYEQYF. The chain couples TRBV29-1 to TRBJ2-7, with 9 bases lining up with TRBD1. The CDR3 totals 12 residues. Per germline, CDR1 SQVTM and CDR2 ANQGSEA. V lost 4 bases, J lost 3 bases, and 1 base stayed unmatched.